The clone carrying this T cell receptor (beta chain) was detected only a few times. This specimen comes from a study of blood T cell repertoires in COVID-19. Study-level background: The study drew acute and convalescent COVID-19 samples from the United States, Italy and Spain. Sources were T cells, B-cell-depleted T cells, or PBMCs; the material itself was cDNA or gDNA.

V shed 0 bases and J shed 11 bases, with 14 bases lying between them. Germline V gives CDR1 SGHTS, CDR2 YDEGEE. The CDR3 has 14 amino acids. In the authors' methods: Reference gene primers were amplified, and this amplification served to estimate nucleated cell counts. The assay was immunoSEQ multiplex PCR, and TCRdb's table has in-frame clones only and misses some. D and trimming come from the DNA, and the V and J calls and clone size come from that table. The sample lists about 200,000 clones; 85% to 90% were seen once. Specimen: peripheral blood. The V and J genes are TRBV5-8 and TRBJ1-4; no firm D call. The TCR originated in a man aged 50-60 years with acute or convalescent COVID-19. The CDR3 DNA follows: TGTGCCAGCAGCTTGGGTCAGGTTGGCTCCAAACTGTTTTTT. Translation gives CASSLGQVGSKLFF.